Listed below are T cell receptor beta chains from one sample, sequenced in a study of monozygotic twins with inflammatory bowel disease. TCRdb reprocessed the 5' RACE reads; each CDR3 protein has one entry and no DNA is given. This repertoire comprises 350,000 to 400,000 distinct CDR3 sequences; its ten largest clones make up just over 2.5%. Material: blood. The receptors derive from a human donor with ulcerative colitis or Crohn's disease, or a healthy co-twin of an affected twin (not recorded which). Both conserved end residues are part of each CDR3.

V: TRBV11-2; J: TRBJ2-5; CDR3: CASSFGNQETQYF
V: TRBV9; J: TRBJ2-3; CDR3: CASSVTGGLADTQYF
V: TRBV5-1; J: TRBJ1-4; CDR3: CASSLEPGRGGEKLFF
V: TRBV10-3; J: TRBJ2-3; CDR3: CAISEPHGDPSHDTQYF
V: TRBV6-1; J: TRBJ2-7; CDR3: CASIPLQRQGRVGEQYF
V: TRBV12-3/TRBV12-4; J: TRBJ1-1; CDR3: CASTPWSVSTEAFF
V: TRBV11-2; J: TRBJ2-1; CDR3: CASSLDSRYNEQFF
V: TRBV4-1; J: TRBJ2-7; CDR3: CASSQDVDSYEQYF
V: TRBV7-2; J: TRBJ2-1; CDR3: CASRRRQGSVIEQFF
V: TRBV30; J: TRBJ2-3; CDR3: CAWSARTSGSRSSFLSADTQYF
V: TRBV19; J: TRBJ2-7; CDR3: CASSITGPSSYEQYF
V: TRBV18; J: TRBJ1-2; CDR3: CASSPPGRDILGYTF
V: TRBV4-3; J: TRBJ1-1; CDR3: CASSQAGGEGTEAFF
V: TRBV7-2; J: TRBJ1-1; CDR3: CASSLERQTEAFF
V: TRBV7-3; J: TRBJ2-7; CDR3: CASSLGSGDSYEQYF
V: TRBV3-1; J: TRBJ2-4; CDR3: CASSRPLAGKNIQYF
V: TRBV12-3/TRBV12-4; J: TRBJ1-5; CDR3: CASSLRQTPGQPQHF
V: TRBV27; J: TRBJ2-5; CDR3: CASSLAPGGQETQYF
V: TRBV7-8; J: TRBJ1-6; CDR3: CASSGGTATPTPLHF
V: TRBV20-1; J: TRBJ2-1; CDR3: CSARTADQNSSYNEQFF
V: TRBV7-9; J: TRBJ1-2; CDR3: CASSPRNGDGYTF
V: TRBV12-3/TRBV12-4; J: TRBJ1-1; CDR3: CACSLGGGNTEAFF
V: TRBV7-8; J: TRBJ1-5; CDR3: CASSSTGGILNQPQHF
V: TRBV14; J: TRBJ2-7; CDR3: CASSQPWRGKDEQYF
V: TRBV24-1; J: TRBJ1-1; CDR3: CATSDKTGSDTEAFF
V: TRBV14; J: TRBJ1-2; CDR3: CASSQQNLKAGGGYTF
V: TRBV3-1; J: TRBJ1-5; CDR3: CASSQGAEPQHF
V: TRBV18; J: TRBJ2-4; CDR3: CASSPGHLAKNIQYF
V: TRBV7-2; J: TRBJ2-1; CDR3: CASSLSGAPAYNEQFF
V: TRBV12-3/TRBV12-4; J: TRBJ1-3; CDR3: CASTPRSTLWKRSGNTIYF
V: TRBV27; J: TRBJ2-3; CDR3: CASSRGSTQYF
V: TRBV19; J: TRBJ1-3; CDR3: CASSIWGTRSGNTIYF
V: TRBV5-1; J: TRBJ2-7; CDR3: CASRPGIFTSYEQYF
V: TRBV20-1; J: TRBJ1-1; CDR3: CSARVGELSTDGAFF
V: TRBV5-1; J: TRBJ1-2; CDR3: CASSVALNRGNYGYTF
V: TRBV7-9; J: TRBJ2-7; CDR3: CASSLVVYEQYF
V: TRBV28; J: TRBJ2-7; CDR3: CASRRGGQESSYEQYF
V: TRBV7-2; J: TRBJ1-5; CDR3: CASSLVRANNGNQPQHF
V: TRBV11-2; J: TRBJ2-5; CDR3: CASSLGGLQKETQYF
V: TRBV5-1; J: TRBJ2-7; CDR3: CASSLGRTGSSYEQYF
V: TRBV15; J: TRBJ1-5; CDR3: CATSRDRFTGVNQPQHF
V: TRBV4-3; J: TRBJ2-7; CDR3: CASSQDPGQAYYEQYF
V: TRBV7-3; J: TRBJ2-7; CDR3: CASSLGSFDEQYF
V: TRBV18; J: TRBJ2-1; CDR3: CASSPLAGDNEQFF
V: TRBV29-1; J: TRBJ2-2; CDR3: CSVPRDRETGELFF
V: TRBV7-6; J: TRBJ1-4; CDR3: CASSLAQSPLPSANEKLFF
V: TRBV7-2; J: TRBJ2-1; CDR3: CASSPNSRGSSYNEQFF
V: TRBV20-1; J: TRBJ2-3; CDR3: CSATSWGAASTDTQYF
V: TRBV2; J: TRBJ2-1; CDR3: CASIPEGLEQFF
V: TRBV2; J: TRBJ2-7; CDR3: CASSRQGLNYEQYF
V: TRBV7-9; J: TRBJ2-3; CDR3: CASSLPIKGGMDTQYF